The clone carrying this T cell receptor (beta chain) has a count of ten or more. This sample was included in a study of T cells in Graves' hyperthyroidism and ophthalmopathy. Study in general: The blood sample was taken at first diagnosis, before treatment began.

In the ophthalmopathy cohort, Clinical Activity Score was at least 3, NOSPECS grade at least 4, and duration under 3 months. Lactation, pregnancy, other autoimmune disease or uncontrolled infection led to exclusion of patients. TCR beta CDR3 sequences were amplified from RNA transcripts. An initial round of RT-PCR targeting the TCR CDR3 relied on the HTBI primer set. TCRdb reprocessed the multiplex PCR reads via MiXCR and lists one record per CDR3 protein. The sample holds roughly 500,000 distinct CDR3 sequences, more than 15% seen once. The CDR3 contains 12 residues. Germline V gives CDR1 SGHAT, CDR2 FQDESV (reference sequence). Trimming shortened V by 0 bases and J by 7 bases, and 5 bases separated the two germline ends.

Sequences were obtained from blood. The TCR sequence derives from a woman in her twenties or thirties with Graves' ophthalmopathy. This rearrangement joins TRBV11-1 to TRBJ2-3, with D unclear. The CDR3 here is CASSLAGNTQYF. CDR3 in DNA: TGTGCCAGCAGCTTAGCGGGGAATACGCAGTATTTT.